This T cell receptor beta chain is drawn from a study of graft-versus-host responses after intestinal transplantation. Study as a whole: Once they had received anti-thymocyte globulin induction, all recipients took tacrolimus and steroids for 2 to 4 years.

TCRdb's copy holds only in-frame clones and misses some; the assay was immunoSEQ multiplex PCR. The sample lists some 14,000 clones, about 83% seen once, with 20% to 30% in the top ten. Points on this clone: Its antigen is still unknown.

Notes on the study in general: Peak circulating GvH clone levels were associated with early post-transplant HvG declines. Clonal ratios of graft-versus-host to host-versus-graft in allografts were high for patients exhibiting graft-donor T cell macrochimerism. GvH clones appeared in recipient marrow, some first in ileum or blood.

This receptor was taken from a human patient who received an intestinal transplant, so some T cells may come from the graft donor. This specimen was PBMCs, taken after intestinal transplantation.

CDR3 in amino acids: CASRGLAEQFF. The CDR3, as DNA: TGTGCCAGCAGGGGCCTGGCTGAGCAGTTCTTC. V usage is TRBV25-1 and J usage is TRBJ2-1; the D is unclear. V was pared by 6 bases and J by 9 bases, with 9 bases between. Germline V gives CDR1 MGHDK, CDR2 SYGVNS. The CDR3 is made up of 11 amino acids.